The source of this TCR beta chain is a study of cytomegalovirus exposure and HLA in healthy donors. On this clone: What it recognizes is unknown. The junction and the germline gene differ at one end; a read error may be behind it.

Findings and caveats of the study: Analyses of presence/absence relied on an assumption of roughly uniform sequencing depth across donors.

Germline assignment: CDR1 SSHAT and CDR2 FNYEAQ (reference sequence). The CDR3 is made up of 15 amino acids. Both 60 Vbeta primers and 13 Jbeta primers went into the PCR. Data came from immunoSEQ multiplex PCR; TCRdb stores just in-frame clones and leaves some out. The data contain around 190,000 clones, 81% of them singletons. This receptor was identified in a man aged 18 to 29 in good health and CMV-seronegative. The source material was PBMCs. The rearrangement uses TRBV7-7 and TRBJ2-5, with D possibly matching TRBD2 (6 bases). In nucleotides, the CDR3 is TGTGCTAGCAGCTTAGCGACGGTACAATTAGCGGCCCAGTACTTC. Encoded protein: CASSLATVQLAAQYF.